A single sample is the source of the 31 T cell receptor beta chains below, sequenced in a study of beta chain features in type 1 diabetes. Every isolated RNA sample was fully reverse transcribed, so sequencing captured expressed TCRB transcripts. Data came from immunoSEQ multiplex PCR; TCRdb stores just in-frame clones and leaves some out. The data hold about 150,000 clones, with approximately 9% observed a single time. Sequences were obtained from central memory CD4+ T cells from blood. The source of these receptors is a woman aged 18-30 years in good health.

The chain has TRBV9 and TRBJ2-7, with 9 positions matching TRBD1. Germline trimming cut 4 bases from V and 7 bases from J; bases unmatched to any gene: 9. CDR3 length: 14 amino acids. The V gene's germline CDR1 is SGDLS and CDR2 YYNGEE. In nucleotides, the CDR3 is TGTGCCAGCAGCCCCGGGACAGGGCTCGGGGAGCAGTACTTC. Protein sequence: CASSPGTGLGEQYF.

The V call is TRBV4-2, the J call TRBJ2-5; 10 bases are a match to TRBD2. V lost 0 bases and J lost 5; bases outside the gene matches: 6. The CDR3 is made up of 16 amino acids. Germline CDR1 LGHNA, CDR2 YNFKEQ. The CDR3 reads CASSQDGAGGPETQYF. CDR3 sequence (DNA): TGTGCCAGCAGCCAAGACGGAGCGGGGGGGCCGGAGACCCAGTACTTC.

The CDR3 region has the DNA TGTGCCTGGAGTGTAATGGGCGGCGGGAGGGCCCGGGAGACCCAGTACTTC. Its translation is CAWSVMGGGRARETQYF. The V call is TRBV30, the J call TRBJ2-5, with 9 bases matching TRBD2. V dropped 0 bases and J dropped 5; count of bases not matched to a gene: 13. CDR3 size: 17 residues. CDR1 GTSNPN and CDR2 SVGIG come from the germline V gene (reference sequence).

The V gene is TRBV4-1, the J gene TRBJ2-7, with 10 bases matching TRBD1. After removal of 1 base from V and 1 base from J, the junction contained 7 bases not matched to a gene. The V gene's germline CDR1 is MGHRA and CDR2 YSYEKL. The length of the CDR3 is 17 residues. The CDR3 reads CASSQGVDRGLSYEQYF. DNA for the CDR3: TGCGCCAGCAGCCAAGGGGTCGACAGGGGGCTATCCTACGAGCAGTACTTC.

The V and J genes are TRBV6-1 and TRBJ1-5, with a tentative D call TRBD1 (5 bases). Germline assignment: CDR1 MNHNS and CDR2 SASEGT. Trimming stripped 8 bases from V and 6 bases from J, with 20 bases between. CDR3 length: 15 amino acids. This CDR3 is CASLPSMGGSQPQHF. The CDR3 nucleotides read TGTGCCAGCCTCCCCTCTATGGGGGGGTCTCAGCCCCAGCATTTT.

The chain is built from TRBV30 and TRBJ1-5, with 7 bases identical to TRBD1. The CDR3 runs to 15 residues. Germline-derived CDR1 and CDR2 are GTSNPN and SVGIG (reference sequence). With 2 bases clipped from V and 3 bases from J, the junction kept 7 bases outside the gene matches. CDR3: CAWSYRGTVNQPQHF. CDR3 DNA: TGTGCCTGGAGTTATAGGGGGACAGTCAATCAGCCCCAGCATTTT.

V is TRBV11-2 and J is TRBJ1-2, with TRBD1 identical over 7 bases. V shed 0 bases, J shed 8 bases, and the junction held 3 bases outside the gene matches. Germline CDR1 SGHAT, CDR2 FQNNGV. The CDR3 has 13 residues. CDR3: CASSLDRGSGYTF. The DNA for the CDR3 is TGTGCCAGCAGCTTAGACAGGGGGTCGGGCTACACCTTC.

The CDR3: CAWTRGLDTEAFF. In DNA form, the CDR3 reads TGTGCCTGGACGAGGGGGCTGGACACTGAAGCTTTCTTT. The chain is built from TRBV30 and TRBJ1-1, with TRBD1 matching 7 bases. With 4 bases clipped from V and 3 bases from J, the junction kept 5 bases outside the gene matches. The CDR3 consists of 13 residues. Germline V gene sequence: CDR1 GTSNPN, CDR2 SVGIG (reference sequence).

The chain recombines TRBV11-2 with TRBJ1-3; TRBD1 is a possible D gene (5 bases). The CDR3 consists of 13 residues. Germline CDR1 reads SGHAT; CDR2 reads FQNNGV. Deletions cut 10 bases from V and 0 bases from J, with 10 bases between. CDR3 amino acids: CATTGLSGNTIYF. Here the CDR3 DNA reads TGTGCCACCACGGGACTCTCTGGAAACACCATATATTTT.

This clone was seen a few times. The chain joins TRBV18 to TRBJ2-7; 8 bases fit TRBD1. Unmatched junction bases numbered 14, after V lost 5 bases and J lost 11 bases. This CDR3 region has 14 residues. CDR1 is KGHSH, CDR2 LQKENI, per germline. This CDR3 is CASSIAGQGKDKYF. In DNA form, the CDR3 reads TGTGCCAGCTCAATAGCTGGACAGGGTAAGGATAAGTACTTC. Full variable domain (outside the CDR3, taken from reference TRBV18 and TRBJ2-7): NAGVMQNPRHLVRRRGQEARLRCSPMKGHSHVYWYRQLPEEGLKFMVYLQKENIIDESGMPKERFSAEFPKEGPSILRIQQVVRGDSAAYFCASSIAGQGKDKYFGPGTRLTVT.

This clone was seen a handful of times. This same CDR3 is encoded by further DNA sequences in the sample. The rearrangement joins TRBV18 to TRBJ2-7; a possible D gene is TRBD1 (7 bases). The CDR3 has 13 residues. Germline assignment: CDR1 KGHSH and CDR2 LQKENI. The ends were cut back, 3 bases at V and 4 bases at J, with 10 bases in the middle. CDR3 bases: TGTGCCAGCTCACCTCAGGGGGGATACGAGCAGTACTTC. Translating it yields CASSPQGGYEQYF.

This rearrangement joins TRBV9 to TRBJ1-1; a possible D gene is TRBD1 (6 bases). The germline V gene encodes CDR1 SGDLS and CDR2 YYNGEE. The V and J ends lost 3 bases and 4 bases respectively, with 13 bases between them. The CDR3 spans 14 residues. The CDR3 sequence: CASSEGDVGTEAFF. CDR3 DNA sequence: TGTGCCAGCAGCGAGGGGGACGTTGGCACTGAAGCTTTCTTT.

This clone was seen a few times. V and J are TRBV21-1 and TRBJ2-7; the table's D call TRBD1 went unverified against the DNA. TRBV21-1 is a pseudogene. The CDR3 spans 18 residues. The chain's CDR3 is CASIYREGAEEDWYEQYF. The CDR3 nucleotides are TGTGCCAGCATCTATAGAGAAGGGGCCGAAGAAGATTGGTACGAGCAGTACTTC.

This clone turned up a few times. The chain employs TRBV4-1 and TRBJ2-3, with 10 bases identical to TRBD1. CDR1 and CDR2 (germline): MGHRA, YSYEKL. After removal of 5 bases from V and 5 bases from J, the junction contained 10 bases not matched to a gene. This CDR3 contains 16 residues. CDR3 DNA sequence: TGCGCCAGCAGCGCCAGACAGGGGGCCAAAAAAGATACGCAGTATTTT. Translation gives CASSARQGAKKDTQYF.

The chain couples TRBV6-6 to TRBJ1-2; 9 positions agree with TRBD1. With V trimmed by 7 bases and J by 5 bases, 11 bases remained unmatched. CDR1 is MNHNY and CDR2 is SVGAGI in the germline V gene (reference sequence). CDR3 length equals 15 residues. In DNA, the CDR3 is TGTGCCAGCAACCTAGACAGGGGGTATGGGTATGGCTACACCTTC. It specifies CASNLDRGYGYGYTF.

This chain joins TRBV7-2 and TRBJ2-5; perhaps TRBD2 as D (5 bases). Per the germline V gene, CDR1 is SGHTA and CDR2 is FQGNSA. This CDR3 is built from 13 residues. Trimming removed 5 bases at V and 5 bases at J, with 12 bases between. The CDR3 nucleotides read TGTGCCAGCAGCCAGCGCTCGGGGGAGACCCAGTACTTC. It is translated as CASSQRSGETQYF.

This clone was detected only a few times. This chain joins TRBV7-9 and TRBJ2-1; 8 bases are shared with TRBD2. The germline V gene has CDR1 SEHNR and CDR2 FQNEAQ (reference sequence). V shed 2 bases and J 4 bases; nucleotides not matched to a gene: 4. This CDR3 has 15 residues. The CDR3 reads CASSLSGSVYNEQFF. The CDR3 nucleotides read TGTGCCAGCAGCTTAAGCGGGAGTGTTTACAATGAGCAGTTCTTC.

This clone was picked up a small number of times. CDR3 bases: TGCGCCAGCAGCTCCGGGAGGGGAGGTCCCTCTGGAAACACCATATATTTT. Protein product: CASSSGRGGPSGNTIYF. The chain carries TRBV4-1 and TRBJ1-3; TRBD1 is a possible D gene (5 bases). There are 17 residues in the CDR3. Trimming removed 5 bases from V and 0 bases from J, with 17 bases in between. Germline V CDR1 and CDR2: MGHRA, YSYEKL.

This clone was found a few times. The same CDR3 can be traced to other DNA sequences in this sample. This chain uses TRBV29-1 with TRBJ1-1; TRBD1 aligns across 7 bases. The V segment lost 5 bases and the J segment 4 bases; nucleotides outside the gene matches: 4. The CDR3 totals 12 residues. Per the germline V gene, CDR1 is SQVTM and CDR2 is ANQGSEA. CDR3 nucleotide sequence: TGCAGCGTTAACTCAGGGGGCACTGAAGCTTTCTTT. Protein sequence: CSVNSGGTEAFF.

The J gene is TRBJ2-3, the V gene TRBV6-6; 10 nucleotides align to TRBD2. This CDR3 has 16 amino acids. Germline lookup yields CDR1 MNHNY and CDR2 SVGAGI (reference sequence). Trimming removed 6 bases from V and 4 bases from J; junction bases left unmatched: 10. CDR3: CASRPAVAGGPDTQYF. The CDR3 DNA reads TGTGCCAGCAGGCCAGCGGTAGCGGGAGGTCCAGATACGCAGTATTTT.

The rearrangement joins TRBV2 to TRBJ2-2; the match to TRBD2 covers 8 bases. With V trimmed by 4 bases and J by 1 base, 2 bases remained unmatched. The CDR3 runs to 15 residues. Per germline, CDR1 SNHLY and CDR2 FYNNEI. CDR3 sequence: CASSGLAGNTGELFF. The CDR3 DNA follows: TGTGCCAGCAGTGGGCTAGCGGGGAACACCGGGGAGCTGTTTTTT.

This clone was seen more than once but under ten times. CDR3 sequence: CASSLGTGRTPLHF. In DNA, the CDR3 is TGTGCCAGCAGCTTAGGGACAGGGAGGACACCCCTCCACTTT. The chain combines TRBV11-3 with TRBJ1-6; 8 positions agree with TRBD1. From germline, CDR1 is SGHNT and CDR2 YENEEA. The junction had 4 bases not matched to a gene; V was cut back by 1 base and J by 11 bases. The CDR3 loop spans 14 amino acids.

The chain has TRBV18 and TRBJ1-2, with TRBD1 identical over 9 bases. The CDR3 is made up of 15 amino acids. The V gene end was trimmed by 6 bases and the J gene end by 2 bases; junction bases not matched to a gene: 7. From germline, CDR1 is KGHSH and CDR2 LQKENI. The CDR3 protein is CASSQGQGLNYGYTF. DNA for the CDR3: TGTGCCAGCTCCCAAGGACAGGGGTTAAACTATGGCTACACCTTC. The full variable domain, completed using reference TRBV18 and TRBJ1-2, is NAGVMQNPRHLVRRRGQEARLRCSPMKGHSHVYWYRQLPEEGLKFMVYLQKENIIDESGMPKERFSAEFPKEGPSILRIQQVVRGDSAAYFCASSQGQGLNYGYTFGSGTRLTVV.

This clone occurred a few times. This sequence joins TRBV5-1 and TRBJ2-1; the match to TRBD2 covers 7 bases. With V trimmed by 4 bases and J by 5 bases, 9 bases remained unmatched. The CDR3 totals 15 residues. CDR1 is SGHRS and CDR2 is YFSETQ in the germline V gene. The CDR3 region is CASSPNSGTDNEQFF. The CDR3, as DNA: TGCGCCAGCAGCCCCAACAGCGGGACCGACAATGAGCAGTTCTTC.

This clone was seen more than once but under ten times. The chain recombines TRBV7-9 with TRBJ1-1; tentative D call: TRBD1 (5 bases). The CDR3 loop spans 13 amino acids. Germline CDR1 reads SEHNR; CDR2 reads FQNEAQ (reference sequence). Trimming removed 1 base at V and 5 bases at J, with 8 bases between. The CDR3 loop is CASSLGGGTEAFF. For the CDR3, the DNA is TGTGCCAGCAGCTTAGGCGGGGGTACTGAAGCTTTCTTT.

This clone was counted at least ten times. This sequence joins TRBV25-1 and TRBJ1-3; the D is unclear. CDR1 and CDR2 (germline): MGHDK, SYGVNS. V gave up 6 bases and J gave up 1 base, with 4 bases separating them. This CDR3 is 12 amino acids long. For the CDR3, the DNA is TGTGCCAGCAGATCGTCTGGAAACACCATATATTTT. Residues: CASRSSGNTIYF.

V usage is TRBV7-3 and J usage is TRBJ2-2; D gene unclear. The V gene lost 1 base and the J gene lost 0 bases, with 9 bases spanning the gap. The CDR3 is 16 amino acids. The V gene's germline CDR1 is SGHTA and CDR2 FQGTGA. The DNA of the CDR3 is TGTGCCAGCAGCTTAAGGGCAGCATCGAACACCGGGGAGCTGTTTTTT. Its protein is CASSLRAASNTGELFF.

The chain employs TRBV18 and TRBJ2-1, with 10 bases aligning to TRBD1. The V gene's germline CDR1 is KGHSH and CDR2 LQKENI. This CDR3 has 13 amino acids. V was pared by 6 bases and J by 8 bases, with 4 bases of the junction left unmatched. CDR3 sequence reads: CASSIGTGDEQFF. As DNA, the CDR3 is TGTGCCAGCTCTATAGGGACAGGGGATGAGCAGTTCTTC.

This clone was picked up many times. The gene calls are TRBV7-3 and TRBJ2-3; TRBD1 matches 7 bases. Looked up from germline, CDR1 is SGHTA and CDR2 is FQGTGA. The CDR3 is 15 amino acids. With V trimmed by 2 bases and J by 4 bases, 6 bases remained unmatched. The CDR3 loop reads CASSLLRGIPDTQYF. Here the CDR3 DNA reads TGTGCCAGCAGCTTACTCAGGGGGATACCAGATACGCAGTATTTT.

This clone appeared a few times. The chain is built from TRBV7-8 and TRBJ2-3, with 8 bases fitting TRBD2. V dropped 6 bases and J dropped 6; count of bases not matched to a gene: 17. This CDR3 is built from 17 residues. The germline gives CDR1 SGHVS, CDR2 FQNEAQ. CDR3 nucleotides: TGTGCCAGCAGTCCAAGGGGAAGCGGGGGTCAGCGGGATACGCAGTATTTT. Translation: CASSPRGSGGQRDTQYF.

This clone has a count of ten or more. The chain employs TRBV18 and TRBJ1-5; 10 positions match TRBD1. Germline V gene lookup returns CDR1 KGHSH and CDR2 LQKENI. Germline trimming cut 4 bases from V and 7 bases from J; bases unmatched to any gene: 7. CDR3 length: 15 amino acids. The CDR3 DNA follows: TGTGCCAGCTCACTCCGACAGGGGGCTTGGCAGCCCCAGCATTTT. Translating gives CASSLRQGAWQPQHF. The full variable domain, its missing parts supplied by reference TRBV18 and TRBJ1-5, is NAGVMQNPRHLVRRRGQEARLRCSPMKGHSHVYWYRQLPEEGLKFMVYLQKENIIDESGMPKERFSAEFPKEGPSILRIQQVVRGDSAAYFCASSLRQGAWQPQHFGDGTRLSIL.